The 26 T cell receptor beta chains below come from one sample, sequenced in a study of beta chain features in type 1 diabetes (dated by TCRdb to between 2017 and 2018). General conclusions and limits of the study: Type 1 diabetes patients showed a moderate but significant shortening of TCRB CDR3 length in all four CD4+ subsets.

Library creation used the immunoSEQ multiplex PCR assay. The High Capacity cDNA Reverse Transcription Kit was used to reverse transcribe all of the isolated RNA, meaning that expressed TCRB transcripts were what got sequenced. Entries here come from immuneACCESS through TCRdb and include only in-frame sequences with V and J called. Some clones fail to appear in such tables; in the studies checked, an unresolved V gene covers under half of the shortfall, and the cause of the remainder is unknown. The sample has hundreds of thousands of clones on record, roughly 13% of them singletons. The biggest ten clones account for 0.022% of the sample. These receptors' targets are unknown. Sequenced: naive CD4+ T cells from blood. This specimen's cell subset or site label, interpreted: true naive CD4+ T cells. These receptors were taken from a man between 18 and 35 years old with type 1 diabetes.

This clone was seen more than once but under ten times. The CDR3 DNA is TGTGCCTGGAGTGTCGGGGCAGAAGTATCCTACGAGCAGTACTTC. It yields the protein CAWSVGAEVSYEQYF. This chain joins TRBV30 and TRBJ2-7; D might be TRBD1 or TRBD2, each matching 5 bases. The ends were cut back, 0 bases at V and 1 base at J, with 13 bases in the middle. The CDR3 is 15 amino acids. Germline assignment: CDR1 GTSNPN and CDR2 SVGIG (reference sequence).

The rearrangement links TRBV9 to TRBJ2-1; no reliable D call. This CDR3 comprises 11 residues. Germline CDR1 SGDLS, CDR2 YYNGEE. V shed 0 bases and J shed 9 bases, with 4 bases lying between them. CDR3 in amino acids: CASSVDGEQFF. The CDR3, as DNA: TGTGCCAGCAGCGTAGACGGTGAGCAGTTCTTC.

The CDR3 region has the DNA TGTGCCAGCTCACAGGGGCTCGAAACCCAGTACTTC. Protein sequence: CASSQGLETQYF. This chain connects TRBV18 to TRBJ2-5, with D possibly being TRBD1 (5 bases). This CDR3 comprises 12 residues. V dropped 4 bases and J dropped 8 bases, with 11 bases sitting between them. Germline V gene lookup returns CDR1 KGHSH and CDR2 LQKENI. Using reference TRBV18 and TRBJ2-5 for the parts outside the CDR3, the full variable domain is NAGVMQNPRHLVRRRGQEARLRCSPMKGHSHVYWYRQLPEEGLKFMVYLQKENIIDESGMPKERFSAEFPKEGPSILRIQQVVRGDSAAYFCASSQGLETQYFGPGTRLLVL.

This sequence joins TRBV2 and TRBJ1-5; D gene unclear. V was pared by 5 bases and J by 5 bases, with 10 bases between. In germline, CDR1 is SNHLY, CDR2 FYNNEI. CDR3 length: 13 amino acids. CDR3 sequence reads: CASSLGSDQPQHF. For the CDR3, the DNA is TGTGCCAGCAGTTTAGGGTCAGATCAGCCCCAGCATTTT.

This sequence joins TRBV29-1 and TRBJ1-2; D is unresolved. CDR1 and CDR2 from the germline V gene are SQVTM and ANQGSEA. The CDR3 runs 13 residues. Trimming removed 5 bases from V and 8 bases from J, with 18 bases in between. CDR3 nucleotide sequence: TGCAGCGTTTCTCCCCGGACCGATGGAGGCTACACCTTC. Translation gives CSVSPRTDGGYTF.

The V call is TRBV2, the J call TRBJ1-4; TRBD1 aligns across 9 bases. The CDR3 length is 15 residues. J was trimmed by 7 bases and V by 6 bases; bases with no gene match: 9. The V gene's germline CDR1 is SNHLY and CDR2 FYNNEI. The DNA for the CDR3 is TGTGCCAGCAGCACAATGACAGGGGGTGGTGAAAAACTGTTTTTT. Its protein product is CASSTMTGGGEKLFF.

This chain uses TRBV10-3 with TRBJ1-2, with 7 bases fitting TRBD1. The CDR3 covers 13 residues. V dropped 7 bases and J dropped 4; count of bases not matched to a gene: 6. Germline values: CDR1 ENHRY, CDR2 SYGVKD. CDR3 sequence (DNA): TGTGCCATCAACGGAAGGGACAGCTATGGCTACACCTTC. Translating gives CAINGRDSYGYTF.

This chain joins TRBV15 and TRBJ1-2; D unresolved. V shed 0 bases and J shed 5 bases, with 4 bases lying between them. CDR1 is LNHNV and CDR2 is YYDKDF in the germline V gene (reference sequence). This CDR3 region has 12 residues. The DNA for the CDR3 is TGTGCCACCAGCAGAGATCTGTATGGCTACACCTTC. This translates into CATSRDLYGYTF. The complete variable domain, with remaining parts taken from reference TRBV15 and TRBJ1-2, reads DAMVIQNPRYQVTQFGKPVTLSCSQTLNHNVMYWYQQKSSQAPKLLFHYYDKDFNNEADTPDNFQSRRPNTSFCFLDIRSPGLGDTAMYLCATSRDLYGYTFGSGTRLTVV.

This clone was seen a few times. This chain connects TRBV29-1 to TRBJ1-5; 9 bases are a match to TRBD1. The CDR3 is made up of 13 amino acids. J lost 7 bases, V lost 7 bases, and 8 bases had no gene match. In germline, CDR1 is SQVTM, CDR2 ANQGSEA. The CDR3 here is CSGSQGANQPQHF. CDR3 sequence (DNA): TGCAGCGGCTCACAGGGGGCTAACCAGCCCCAGCATTTT.

This clone has more than one count but fewer than ten. The gene calls are TRBV29-1 and TRBJ2-1, with D hard to call. V dropped 2 bases and J dropped 6 bases, with 5 bases sitting between them. Germline assignment: CDR1 SQVTM and CDR2 ANQGSEA. This CDR3 spans 11 amino acids. The CDR3 DNA reads TGCAGCGTTGAATGGATCAATGAGCAGTTCTTC. Encoded protein: CSVEWINEQFF.

This clone was detected a few times. The chain uses TRBV7-9 and TRBJ1-1; TRBD1 might be the D (6 bases). This CDR3 spans 16 amino acids. Trimming took 5 bases from V and 7 from J, leaving 23 bases between them. The germline V gene encodes CDR1 SEHNR and CDR2 FQNEAQ (reference sequence). The CDR3 DNA follows: TGTGCCAGCAGCGCCCTTACAGGGTATGTTTATGGTGAAGCTTTCTTT. Its protein is CASSALTGYVYGEAFF.

There are a few counts of this clone. The chain carries TRBV14 and TRBJ2-7, with D hard to call. The CDR3 contains 11 residues. Germline V gives CDR1 SGHDN, CDR2 FVKESK. V gave up 1 base and J gave up 6 bases, with 4 bases separating them. Here the CDR3 reads CASSQGIEQYF. For the CDR3, the DNA is TGTGCCAGCAGCCAAGGTATCGAGCAGTACTTC.

The rearrangement joins TRBV29-1 to TRBJ1-1; 9 bases match TRBD1. Germline CDR1 and CDR2: SQVTM and ANQGSEA. V lost 6 bases to trimming and J lost 2 bases; unmatched junction nucleotides: 4. The CDR3 spans 13 residues. Written as DNA, the CDR3 is TGCAGCGTCAAGGGACAGGGAAACACTGAAGCTTTCTTT. Translating it yields CSVKGQGNTEAFF.

J is TRBJ1-1 and V is TRBV19, with 7 bases identical to TRBD1. CDR3 length equals 17 residues. CDR1 is LNHDA, CDR2 SQIVND, per germline (reference sequence). Trimming removed 6 bases from V and 0 bases from J; junction bases left unmatched: 13. CDR3: CASSLYIQGTVNTEAFF. In nucleotides, the CDR3 is TGTGCCAGTAGCCTATACATACAGGGGACGGTGAACACTGAAGCTTTCTTT.

The J gene is TRBJ1-1, the V gene TRBV2, with 8 positions matching TRBD1. The V and J ends lost 9 bases and 0 bases, in that order; junction bases with no gene match: 9. Germline V gene data show CDR1 as SNHLY and CDR2 as FYNNEI. This CDR3 region has 15 residues. CDR3 region: CARSKRGQVNTEAFF. For the CDR3, the DNA is TGTGCCAGAAGTAAACGGGGACAGGTGAACACTGAAGCTTTCTTT.

Remarks on this clone: In the same sample, other DNA sequences code for this CDR3. V is TRBV20-1 and J is TRBJ2-5; D not resolved. The CDR3 consists of 11 residues. The V gene's germline CDR1 is DFQATT and CDR2 SNEGSKA (reference sequence). Trimming cost V 1 base and J 5 bases, with 5 bases left between them. CDR3 residues: CSARVGETQYF. The CDR3 nucleotides are TGCAGTGCTAGAGTAGGGGAGACCCAGTACTTC.

This clone showed up just a few times. The chain recombines TRBV5-1 with TRBJ2-1; 9 positions match TRBD1. The CDR3 covers 16 residues. In germline, CDR1 is SGHRS, CDR2 YFSETQ. The V segment lost 3 bases and the J segment 1 base; nucleotides outside the gene matches: 5. The CDR3 here is CASSSSGTGSYNEQFF. The CDR3 DNA reads as TGCGCCAGCAGCTCGTCCGGGACAGGGTCCTACAATGAGCAGTTCTTC.

The chain is built from TRBV4-1 and TRBJ1-2; no clear D. V was shortened by 0 bases and J by 4 bases, with 12 bases between the two germline ends. The germline gives CDR1 MGHRA, CDR2 YSYEKL. CDR3 size: 15 residues. The CDR3 coding sequence is TGCGCCAGCAGCCAAGATGAGGGATTGGGCTATGGCTACACCTTC. This translates into CASSQDEGLGYGYTF.

This clone was counted a few times. The rearrangement links TRBV7-2 to TRBJ2-1, with 8 bases matching TRBD2. J lost 4 bases, V lost 3 bases, and 5 bases had no gene match. This CDR3 contains 15 residues. From germline, CDR1 is SGHTA and CDR2 FQGNSA. Written as DNA, the CDR3 is TGTGCCAGCAGCTTTGAGCGGGGGTTTTACAATGAGCAGTTCTTC. This sequence encodes CASSFERGFYNEQFF.

This clone was counted only a few times. The gene calls are TRBV7-9 and TRBJ1-1; 7 nucleotides line up with TRBD1. CDR3 length: 15 amino acids. V lost 5 bases and J lost 0; bases outside the gene matches: 6. Germline-derived CDR1 and CDR2 are SEHNR and FQNEAQ (reference sequence). CDR3 in DNA: TGTGCCAGCAGCCGGGGACAGACCATGAACACTGAAGCTTTCTTT. This encodes CASSRGQTMNTEAFF.

V usage is TRBV6-5 and J usage is TRBJ2-7; 9 bases match TRBD1. CDR3 length: 13 amino acids. Trimming removed 6 bases from V and 4 bases from J; junction bases left unmatched: 4. Looked up from germline, CDR1 is MNHEY and CDR2 is SVGAGI. CDR3 DNA: TGTGCCAGCAGAACAGGGGGCGCTTACGAGCAGTACTTC. Protein: CASRTGGAYEQYF.

V usage is TRBV4-2 and J usage is TRBJ2-3, with 15 bases fitting TRBD2. CDR1 is LGHNA, CDR2 YNFKEQ, per germline. This CDR3 region has 18 residues. The V segment lost 0 bases and the J segment 3 bases; nucleotides outside the gene matches: 4. This CDR3 is CASSQDTGLAGGTDTQYF. CDR3 coding DNA: TGTGCCAGCAGCCAAGACACGGGACTAGCGGGGGGAACAGATACGCAGTATTTT.

This chain uses TRBV6-5 with TRBJ2-5, with D possibly called TRBD1 or TRBD2 (5 bases each). V lost 2 bases, J lost 4 bases, and 14 bases lay in between. CDR1 MNHEY and CDR2 SVGAGI come from the germline V gene. CDR3 length: 15 residues. CDR3 sequence: CASSYGGPVGETQYF. CDR3 bases: TGTGCCAGCAGTTACGGGGGTCCCGTTGGAGAGACCCAGTACTTC.

The rearrangement uses TRBV28 and TRBJ2-7, with D possibly called TRBD1 or TRBD2 (5 bases each). Germline CDR1 MDHEN, CDR2 SYDVKM. The CDR3 runs 12 residues. The ends were cut back, 4 bases at V and 6 bases at J, with 10 bases in the middle. CDR3 protein: CASSSPGREQYF. DNA for the CDR3: TGTGCCAGCAGTTCCCCGGGACGCGAGCAGTACTTC.

This clone was found a few times. Germline and junction disagree at one end, which may indicate a read error. The V call is TRBV29-1, the J call TRBJ2-5, with a tentative D call TRBD2 (6 bases). The CDR3 runs to 15 residues. CDR1 and CDR2 from the germline V gene are SQVTM and ANQGSEA. CDR3 nucleotides: TGCAGCGTAGAAGGGACTGGAACTCGCCAAGAGACCCAGTACTTC. This translates into CSVEGTGTRQETQYF.

This clone has only a few counts. This rearrangement joins TRBV7-9 to TRBJ1-2, with D uncertain. V was shortened by 4 bases and J by 8 bases, with 14 bases between the two germline ends. Germline assignment: CDR1 SEHNR and CDR2 FQNEAQ (reference sequence). CDR3 size: 13 residues. This chain's CDR3 is CASSSSGFEGYTF. The CDR3 coding sequence is TGTGCCAGCAGCTCGAGCGGATTTGAAGGCTACACCTTC.